This entry lists 28 T cell receptor beta chains sequenced from one sample in a study of T-cell memory formation after mild COVID-19. One entry per CDR3 protein results from TCRdb running MiXCR on the 5' RACE reads. The data contain over 55,000 distinct CDR3 sequences, 12% of them singletons. Input material: PBMCs or a T cell subset sorted from them (not recorded which). Receptors originate from a young man who had mild COVID-19 (a few samples of this study predate the infection). Cell type and time point are not known.

Sample share makes this clonotype medium-sized (0.01 to 0.1%). This rearrangement joins TRBV20-1 to TRBJ2-3, with 9 bases aligning to TRBD1. Unmatched junction bases numbered 5, after V lost 6 bases and J lost 1 base. Germline loops: CDR1 DFQATT, CDR2 SNEGSKA (reference sequence). This CDR3 spans 14 amino acids. This CDR3 reads CSANRGLGTDTQYF. DNA of the CDR3: TGCAGTGCAAACAGGGGGCTGGGCACAGATACGCAGTATTTT.

The chain employs TRBV12-3 or TRBV12-4 and TRBJ2-3, with D unresolved. CDR3 size: 14 residues. The V end lost 5 bases, the J end lost 4 bases, and 13 bases lay between the germline ends. The CDR3 loop is CASSPHPAADTQYF. CDR3 DNA sequence: TGTGCCAGCAGTCCCCACCCCGCGGCAGATACGCAGTATTTT.

This clonotype has more than one count but fewer than ten. CDR3 in amino acids: CAWDRDTEAFF. Written as DNA, the CDR3 is TGTGCCTGGGACAGGGACACTGAAGCTTTCTTT. The chain couples TRBV30 to TRBJ1-1; 7 nucleotides match TRBD1. This CDR3 has 11 amino acids. Germline values: CDR1 GTSNPN, CDR2 SVGIG (reference sequence). Trimming cost V 5 bases and J 3 bases; bases outside gene matches: 0. Looking up the rest from reference TRBV30 and TRBJ1-1 gives the full variable domain: SQTIHQWPATLVQPVGSPLSLECTVEGTSNPNLYWYRQAAGRGLQLLFYSVGIGQISSEVPQNLSASRPQDRQFILSSKKLLLSDSGFYLCAWDRDTEAFFGQGTRLTVV.

In this sample, this clonotype turned up a few times. The V gene is TRBV5-1, the J gene TRBJ2-1; D perhaps matches TRBD2 (6 bases). V was pared by 4 bases and J by 6 bases, with 20 bases between. Germline V gene data show CDR1 as SGHRS and CDR2 as YFSETQ. This CDR3 is 16 amino acids long. DNA of the CDR3: TGCGCCAGCAGCCTGTGGCCAGGAGGGCTAGGCAATGAGCAGTTCTTC. Translated: CASSLWPGGLGNEQFF.

This clonotype has only a few counts. The J gene is TRBJ2-7, the V gene TRBV7-9; no clear D gene. V lost 0 bases, J lost 0 bases, and 9 bases lay in between. CDR1 is SEHNR, CDR2 FQNEAQ, per germline (reference sequence). The CDR3 totals 15 residues. The CDR3 sequence is CASSLAGPSSYEQYF. For the CDR3, the DNA is TGTGCCAGCAGCTTAGCAGGGCCCTCCTCCTACGAGCAGTACTTC.

V usage is TRBV7-6 and J usage is TRBJ2-7; D is undetermined. V dropped 1 base and J dropped 7 bases, with 14 bases sitting between them. There are 14 residues in the CDR3. CDR1 and CDR2 from the germline V gene are SGHVS and FNYEAQ. DNA of the CDR3: TGTGCCAGCAGCTTAGGGGCAGACCTCCTGGAGCAGTACTTC. It is translated as CASSLGADLLEQYF.

The V call is TRBV6-2 or TRBV6-3, the J call TRBJ2-3; TRBD2 aligns across 11 bases. J was trimmed by 4 bases and V by 6 bases; bases with no gene match: 6. CDR1 is MNHEY, CDR2 SVGEGT, per germline. The CDR3 is made up of 15 amino acids. The chain's CDR3 is CASSPGTSGSDTQYF. The DNA for the CDR3 is TGTGCCAGCAGCCCCGGGACTAGCGGATCAGATACGCAGTATTTT.

This clonotype is a singleton in its sample. The J gene is TRBJ1-6, the V gene TRBV9; 8 bases are shared with TRBD1. The CDR3 runs 15 residues. The V gene's germline CDR1 is SGDLS and CDR2 YYNGEE. V gave up 4 bases and J gave up 9 bases; unmatched junction bases: 9. CDR3 sequence reads: CASSPDRGGGSPLHF. The CDR3 nucleotides are TGTGCCAGCAGCCCAGACAGGGGAGGCGGTTCACCCCTCCACTTT.

About this clonotype itself: A much larger clone lies a single base off, so this may be a read error. V is TRBV18 and J is TRBJ2-1, with 9 nucleotides matching TRBD2. The CDR3 has 16 amino acids. Germline lookup yields CDR1 KGHSH and CDR2 LQKENI. CDR3 region: CASSLPGGGAVNDQFF. In DNA, the CDR3 is TGTGCCAGCTCACTGCCTGGCGGGGGGGCTGTCAATGATCAGTTCTTC.

The table lists this clonotype with many counts. The genes are TRBV5-1 and TRBJ2-5, with D possibly being TRBD1 (5 bases). The CDR3 is 14 amino acids. The ends were cut back, 0 bases at V and 4 bases at J, with 10 bases in the middle. Germline V gene sequence: CDR1 SGHRS, CDR2 YFSETQ. The CDR3 sequence: CASSLDQGTETQYF. The CDR3 nucleotides read TGCGCCAGCAGCTTGGATCAGGGTACAGAGACCCAGTACTTC.

This chain connects TRBV7-2 to TRBJ1-1; TRBD1 might be the D (6 bases). Germline V lookup: CDR1 SGHTA, CDR2 FQGNSA. The CDR3 loop spans 15 amino acids. Trimming stripped 5 bases from V and 5 bases from J, with 18 bases between. The CDR3: CASSPGALTGTEAFF. CDR3 in DNA: TGTGCCAGCAGCCCAGGGGCGCTTACGGGAACTGAAGCTTTCTTT.

This clonotype turned up a few times. This sequence joins TRBV10-3 and TRBJ1-2; no reliable D call. Trimming stripped 4 bases from V and 3 bases from J, with 9 bases between. From germline, CDR1 is ENHRY and CDR2 SYGVKD. This CDR3 region has 13 residues. The CDR3, as DNA: TGTGCCATCAGTGGTGGAGGGCACTATGGCTACACCTTC. Its protein is CAISGGGHYGYTF.

This clonotype turned up a few times. V and J are TRBV5-1 and TRBJ2-1, with 14 bases matching TRBD2. V shed 4 bases, J shed 9 bases, and the junction held 6 bases outside the gene matches. Per germline, CDR1 SGHRS and CDR2 YFSETQ. CDR3 length equals 15 residues. CDR3: CASSPRLAGGAEQFF. CDR3 DNA: TGCGCCAGCAGCCCACGACTAGCGGGGGGGGCTGAGCAGTTCTTC.

The rearrangement joins TRBV4-3 to TRBJ2-3; 7 bases match TRBD1. V lost 5 bases, J lost 3 bases, and 8 bases stayed unmatched. The CDR3 extends over 15 amino acids. CDR1 is LGHNA, CDR2 YSLEER, per germline. CDR3 DNA sequence: TGCGCCAGCAGCTCGGGACAGCGACCTACAGATACGCAGTATTTT. Residues: CASSSGQRPTDTQYF.

The chain carries TRBV12-3 or TRBV12-4 and TRBJ1-2; TRBD1 aligns across 12 bases. This CDR3 is 14 amino acids long. V lost 5 bases to trimming and J lost 7 bases; unmatched junction nucleotides: 5. In DNA form, the CDR3 reads TGTGCCAGCAGTCGGGACAGGGGGCGCGGTGGCTACACCTTC. This translates into CASSRDRGRGGYTF.

The CDR3, as DNA: TGTGCCAGCAGTTACGCAGGGCGCACCGGGGAGCTGTTTTTT. It encodes CASSYAGRTGELFF. The chain is built from TRBV6-5 and TRBJ2-2; tentatively, D is TRBD1 (5 bases). Trimming took off 2 bases at V and 4 bases at J, with 8 bases between the two ends. Germline CDR1 is MNHEY and CDR2 is SVGAGI. CDR3 size: 14 residues.

This clonotype counts as medium-sized (0.01 to 0.1%). V is TRBV27 and J is TRBJ1-6, with D tentatively TRBD1 (5 bases). Germline CDR1 reads MNHEY; CDR2 reads SMNVEV (reference sequence). Trimming left V 10 bases short and J 0 bases short, with 13 bases between. This CDR3 is 15 amino acids long. This CDR3 is CATGGKASYNSPLHF. The CDR3 DNA is TGTGCCACGGGGGGGAAAGCCTCCTATAATTCACCCCTCCACTTT.

The chain couples TRBV20-1 to TRBJ1-6; 11 bases are a match to TRBD1. The CDR3 is made up of 14 amino acids. CDR1 and CDR2 (germline): DFQATT, SNEGSKA (reference sequence). J gave up 3 bases and V 6 bases, and 1 base lay outside the gene matches. The CDR3 spells CSAGTGGYNSPLHF. In nucleotides, the CDR3 is TGCAGTGCAGGGACAGGGGGCTATAATTCACCCCTCCACTTT.

The rearrangement joins TRBV5-1 to TRBJ2-7; 9 nucleotides agree with TRBD1. The germline V gene encodes CDR1 SGHRS and CDR2 YFSETQ. J was trimmed by 1 base and V by 4 bases; bases with no gene match: 6. The CDR3 contains 15 residues. For the CDR3, the DNA is TGCGCCAGCAGCCCTACAGGGGGCGGATCCTACGAGCAGTACTTC. This translates into CASSPTGGGSYEQYF.

The CDR3 sequence is CASTPARGVRGKQYF. The CDR3 bases are TGTGCCAGCACACCCGCCAGAGGGGTCAGGGGAAAGCAGTATTTT. The V call is TRBV12-3 or TRBV12-4, the J call TRBJ2-3; perhaps TRBD1 as D (6 bases). Trimming stripped 7 bases from V and 11 bases from J, with 25 bases between. The CDR3 is 15 amino acids.

This clonotype was recorded at least ten times. V and J are TRBV7-3 and TRBJ2-7; tentative D call: TRBD2 (5 bases). The ends were cut back, 1 base at V and 4 bases at J, with 5 bases in the middle. The CDR3 loop spans 12 amino acids. The V gene's germline CDR1 is SGHTA and CDR2 FQGTGA. This chain's CDR3 is CASSLREYEQYF. As DNA, the CDR3 is TGTGCCAGCAGCTTAAGGGAGTACGAGCAGTACTTC.

The chain has TRBV5-6 and TRBJ2-5; TRBD1 aligns across 8 bases. The CDR3 is 15 amino acids. CDR1 SGHDT and CDR2 YYEEEE come from the germline V gene. V lost 1 base, J lost 3 bases, and 5 bases stayed unmatched. CDR3: CASSLPRTGKETQYF. The CDR3 bases are TGTGCCAGCAGCTTGCCCAGGACAGGGAAAGAGACCCAGTACTTC.

The V call is TRBV7-2, the J call TRBJ2-3; 7 bases line up with TRBD2. The CDR3 contains 17 residues. The germline V gene encodes CDR1 SGHTA and CDR2 FQGNSA. The J segment lost 6 bases and the V segment lost 3 bases, leaving 15 bases of the junction unmatched. The CDR3 DNA sequence: TGTGCCAGCAGCTTTTCAGCGGGAATTGAGCGTCGGGATACGCAGTATTTT. This codes for CASSFSAGIERRDTQYF.

The chain joins TRBV5-1 to TRBJ2-7; 10 nucleotides line up with TRBD1. CDR1 SGHRS and CDR2 YFSETQ come from the germline V gene. The V gene end was trimmed by 3 bases and the J gene end by 5 bases; junction bases not matched to a gene: 5. The CDR3 length is 14 residues. The CDR3 sequence: CASSSGTGVHEQYF. The CDR3, as DNA: TGCGCCAGCAGCTCCGGGACAGGGGTCCACGAGCAGTACTTC. The full variable domain, completed using reference TRBV5-1 and TRBJ2-7, is KAGVTQTPRYLIKTRGQQVTLSCSPISGHRSVSWYQQTPGQGLQFLFEYFSETQRNKGNFPGRFSGRQFSNSRSEMNVSTLELGDSALYLCASSSGTGVHEQYFGPGTRLTVT.

The gene calls are TRBV4-1 and TRBJ2-3, with D perhaps matching TRBD2 (5 bases). Between the trimmed V and J ends, which lost 0 bases and 4 bases, there was a span of 14 bases. CDR1 and CDR2 from the germline V gene are MGHRA and YSYEKL. The CDR3 consists of 16 residues. The CDR3 protein is CASSQEAAPSSDTQYF. The DNA for the CDR3 is TGCGCCAGCAGCCAAGAGGCAGCTCCTAGCTCAGATACGCAGTATTTT.

This chain connects TRBV5-1 to TRBJ1-1; D possibly corresponds to TRBD1 (6 bases). CDR3 length: 13 amino acids. CDR1 is SGHRS and CDR2 is YFSETQ in the germline V gene. V shed 7 bases and J shed 11 bases, with 21 bases lying between them. The chain's CDR3 is CASGRSQGAGAFF. CDR3 nucleotides: TGCGCCAGCGGACGTTCACAGGGAGCAGGCGCTTTCTTT. Combining the CDR3 with reference TRBV5-1 and TRBJ1-1 gives the whole variable domain KAGVTQTPRYLIKTRGQQVTLSCSPISGHRSVSWYQQTPGQGLQFLFEYFSETQRNKGNFPGRFSGRQFSNSRSEMNVSTLELGDSALYLCASGRSQGAGAFFGQGTRLTVV.

Only a few counts were recorded for this clonotype. The chain recombines TRBV27 with TRBJ2-7; no firm D call. CDR3 length: 13 amino acids. Germline V gene sequence: CDR1 MNHEY, CDR2 SMNVEV (reference sequence). With 8 bases removed from V and 5 bases from J, the gap between germline ends came to 16 bases. The CDR3 loop is CASRVFGSDEQYF. The CDR3 bases are TGTGCCAGCCGGGTATTCGGGTCGGACGAGCAGTACTTC.

In this sample, this clonotype turned up a few times. The chain couples TRBV5-1 to TRBJ1-4; D is perhaps TRBD1 (5 bases). The CDR3 length is 16 residues. From germline, CDR1 is SGHRS and CDR2 YFSETQ. Trimming left V 3 bases short and J 2 bases short, with 14 bases between. CDR3 sequence reads: CASSSLAGTTNEKLFF. The CDR3 region has the DNA TGCGCCAGCAGCTCCCTTGCGGGGACCACTAATGAAAAACTGTTTTTT.